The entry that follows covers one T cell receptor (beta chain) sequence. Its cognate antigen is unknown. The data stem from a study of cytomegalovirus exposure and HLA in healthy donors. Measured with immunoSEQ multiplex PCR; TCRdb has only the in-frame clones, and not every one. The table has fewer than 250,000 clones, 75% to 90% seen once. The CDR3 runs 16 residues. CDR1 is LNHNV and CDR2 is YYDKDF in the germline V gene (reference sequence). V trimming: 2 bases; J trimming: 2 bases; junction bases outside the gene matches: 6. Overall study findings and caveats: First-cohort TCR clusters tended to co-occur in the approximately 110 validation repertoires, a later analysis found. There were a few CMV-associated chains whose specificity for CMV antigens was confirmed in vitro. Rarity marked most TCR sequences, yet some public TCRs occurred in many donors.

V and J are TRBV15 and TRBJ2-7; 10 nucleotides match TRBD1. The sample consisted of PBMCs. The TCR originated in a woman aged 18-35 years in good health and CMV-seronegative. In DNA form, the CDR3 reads TGTGCCACCAGCAGATCCCCCGGGACAGGGGCCTACGAGCAGTACTTC. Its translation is CATSRSPGTGAYEQYF. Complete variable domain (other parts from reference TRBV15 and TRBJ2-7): DAMVIQNPRYQVTQFGKPVTLSCSQTLNHNVMYWYQQKSSQAPKLLFHYYDKDFNNEADTPDNFQSRRPNTSFCFLDIRSPGLGDTAMYLCATSRSPGTGAYEQYFGPGTRLTVT.